Described below is a single T cell receptor beta chain sequence and its context. Its antigen is undetermined. V was pared by 8 bases and J by 5 bases, with 8 bases of the junction left unmatched. Germline assignment: CDR1 MNHEY and CDR2 SVGAGI. CDR3 length: 13 amino acids. This record belongs to a study of T cell repertoires and HLA-DP antigens. As for the study in general: Transduced HeLa cells presented HLA-DP to CD4+ T cells. Study-wide points: Total CD4+ responders were stimulated by HeLa antigen-presenting cells.

Primers targeted 54 TRBV and 13 TRBJ segments. Profiling relied on immunoSEQ multiplex PCR, and the TCRdb table lists in-frame clones only, not all of them. The data contain 85,000 to 90,000 clones, 86% of them singletons. The receptor comes from a man over 45 in good health and CMV-seronegative. The chain links TRBV6-5 to TRBJ1-1, with 7 nucleotides matching TRBD1. Source material: CD4+ T cells from PBMCs. CDR3: CASGYTGVTEAFF. In DNA, the CDR3 is TGTGCCAGCGGGTATACAGGGGTAACTGAAGCTTTCTTT.